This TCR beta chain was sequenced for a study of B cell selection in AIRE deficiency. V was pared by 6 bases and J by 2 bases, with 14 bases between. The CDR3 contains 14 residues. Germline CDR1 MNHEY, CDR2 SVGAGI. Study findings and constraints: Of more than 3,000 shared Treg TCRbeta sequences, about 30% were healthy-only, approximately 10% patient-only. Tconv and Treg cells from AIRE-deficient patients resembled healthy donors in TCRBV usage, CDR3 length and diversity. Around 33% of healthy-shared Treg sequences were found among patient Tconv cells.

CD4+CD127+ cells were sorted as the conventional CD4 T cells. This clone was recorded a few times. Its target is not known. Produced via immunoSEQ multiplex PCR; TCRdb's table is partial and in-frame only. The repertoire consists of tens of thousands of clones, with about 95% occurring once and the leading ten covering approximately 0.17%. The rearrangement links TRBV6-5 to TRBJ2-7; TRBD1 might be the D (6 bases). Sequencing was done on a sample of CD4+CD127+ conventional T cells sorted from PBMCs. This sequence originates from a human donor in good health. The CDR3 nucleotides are TGTGCCAGCAGCCGGCCGGACAGAGCCTACGAGCAGTACTTC. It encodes CASSRPDRAYEQYF.